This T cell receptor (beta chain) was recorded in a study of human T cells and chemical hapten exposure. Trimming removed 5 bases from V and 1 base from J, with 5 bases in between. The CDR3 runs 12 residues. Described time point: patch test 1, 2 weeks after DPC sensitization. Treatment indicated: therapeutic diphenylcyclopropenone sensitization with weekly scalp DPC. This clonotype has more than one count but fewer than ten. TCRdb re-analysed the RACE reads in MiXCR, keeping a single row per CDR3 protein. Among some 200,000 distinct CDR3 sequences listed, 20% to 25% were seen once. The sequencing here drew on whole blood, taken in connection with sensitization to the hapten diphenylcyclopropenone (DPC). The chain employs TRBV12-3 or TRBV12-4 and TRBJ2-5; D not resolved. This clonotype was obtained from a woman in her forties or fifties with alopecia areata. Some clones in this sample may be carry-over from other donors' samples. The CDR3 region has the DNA TGTGCCAGCAGTGTAATCCAAGAGACCCAGTACTTC. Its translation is CASSVIQETQYF.